These 10 T cell receptor beta chains were all obtained from the same sample, sequenced in a study of T cell changes during pregnancy in multiple sclerosis. Measured with immunoSEQ multiplex PCR; TCRdb has only the in-frame clones, and not every one. This table has 39,000 or so clones, less than 95% appearing once. This sample comprised CD8+ T cells from peripheral blood mononuclear cells, obtained in the first trimester of pregnancy. These receptors were taken from a female donor with multiple sclerosis, enrolled in a pregnancy study.

This clone was detected only once. The chain couples TRBV2 to TRBJ2-2; D might be TRBD1 (6 bases). CDR1 is SNHLY, CDR2 FYNNEI, per germline. This CDR3 contains 14 residues. The V end lost 4 bases, the J end lost 6 bases, and 12 bases lay between the germline ends. CDR3 residues: CASSGGPPAGELFF. In DNA form, the CDR3 reads TGTGCCAGCAGTGGGGGGCCCCCCGCCGGGGAGCTGTTTTTT.

The chain recombines TRBV5-6 with TRBJ1-3; D not resolved. The V gene lost 1 base and the J gene lost 0 bases, with 8 bases spanning the gap. Per germline, CDR1 SGHDT and CDR2 YYEEEE. The length of the CDR3 is 15 residues. The CDR3 DNA follows: TGTGCCAGCAGCTTGCTCTCTTACTCTGGAAACACCATATATTTT. It specifies CASSLLSYSGNTIYF.

This chain connects TRBV4-1 to TRBJ2-5; D remains unclear. There are 16 residues in the CDR3. Looked up from germline, CDR1 is MGHRA and CDR2 is YSYEKL. The V and J ends lost 2 bases and 7 bases respectively, with 20 bases between them. CDR3 amino acids: CASSQPLAALPSTQYF. CDR3 bases: TGCGCCAGCAGCCAACCCCTGGCGGCTCTTCCATCGACCCAGTACTTC.

On this clone itself: This CDR3 is also generated by other DNA sequences in the sample. This chain's CDR3 is CASSRTSGSLDEQFF. DNA for the CDR3: TGTGCCAGTAGTAGGACTAGCGGGAGTTTAGATGAGCAGTTCTTC. The chain uses TRBV19 and TRBJ2-1; 13 bases match TRBD2. J gave up 8 bases and V 4 bases, and 5 bases lay outside the gene matches. The CDR3 is 15 amino acids. Looked up from germline, CDR1 is LNHDA and CDR2 is SQIVND (reference sequence).

This chain uses TRBV5-1 with TRBJ2-7, with D perhaps matching TRBD1 (5 bases). V was cut by 0 bases and J by 4 bases, with 8 bases left in between. The germline CDR1 and CDR2 sequences are SGHRS and YFSETQ. CDR3 size: 13 residues. The CDR3 loop reads CASSLEGSYEQYF. CDR3 DNA: TGCGCCAGCAGCTTGGAGGGGTCGTACGAGCAGTACTTC.

The chain carries TRBV5-6 and TRBJ1-1, with 7 bases identical to TRBD1. Trimming took 0 bases from V and 4 from J; bases not matched to a gene: 9. The CDR3 is 16 amino acids. CDR1 and CDR2 (germline): SGHDT, YYEEEE. CDR3 coding DNA: TGTGCCAGCAGCTTGGCCGAGGCAGGGGGAACCACTGAAGCTTTCTTT. It codes for CASSLAEAGGTTEAFF.

This chain links TRBV30 with TRBJ2-7, with D possibly matching TRBD2 (5 bases). CDR1 and CDR2 from the germline V gene are GTSNPN and SVGIG (reference sequence). This CDR3 is built from 13 residues. Trimming left V 0 bases short and J 4 bases short, with 10 bases between. This CDR3 is CAWSVYEGYEQYF. The CDR3 DNA is TGTGCCTGGAGTGTCTATGAGGGTTACGAGCAGTACTTC.

J is TRBJ2-4 and V is TRBV7-9; 13 bases map to TRBD2. The CDR3 totals 18 residues. The trim removed 5 bases at V and 1 base at J, leaving 8 bases unmatched. Germline CDR1 reads SEHNR; CDR2 reads FQNEAQ (reference sequence). CDR3: CASSRLAGGMVAKNIQYF. The CDR3, as DNA: TGTGCCAGCAGCCGACTAGCGGGGGGCATGGTGGCCAAAAACATTCAGTACTTC.

The chain recombines TRBV5-4 with TRBJ2-1; 9 bases are shared with TRBD2. The CDR3 spans 14 residues. Germline V gene data show CDR1 as SGHNT and CDR2 as YYREEE (reference sequence). With V trimmed by 5 bases and J by 4 bases, 4 bases remained unmatched. This CDR3 reads CASRIAGVYNEQFF. CDR3 nucleotides: TGTGCCAGCAGAATAGCGGGAGTGTACAATGAGCAGTTCTTC.

This clone has just a few counts. This chain uses TRBV7-2 with TRBJ1-4; 7 nucleotides line up with TRBD1. CDR1 SGHTA and CDR2 FQGNSA come from the germline V gene. Germline trimming cut 4 bases from V and 0 bases from J; bases unmatched to any gene: 8. This CDR3 has 17 amino acids. CDR3 loop: CASSSTWTGATNEKLFF. The CDR3 nucleotides read TGTGCCAGCAGCTCTACATGGACAGGCGCAACTAATGAAAAACTGTTTTTT. Full variable domain (missing parts from reference TRBV7-2 and TRBJ1-4): GAGVSQSPSNKVTEKGKDVELRCDPISGHTALYWYRQSLGQGLEFLIYFQGNSAPDKSGLPSDRFSAERTGGSVSTLTIQRTQQEDSAVYLCASSSTWTGATNEKLFFGSGTQLSVL.